Here is one T cell receptor (beta chain) with its context. These data belong to a study of blood T cell repertoires in COVID-19. On the study more broadly: Italy, Spain and the United States were the sources of the convalescent and acute COVID-19 samples.

In the original processing: Nucleated cell number was recorded as an estimate derived from reference gene primer amplification. Assay used: immunoSEQ multiplex PCR; TCRdb lists only in-frame clones, some missing. The V and J calls and clone size are taken from that table; D and trimming were inferred from the DNA. The data hold roughly 140,000 clones, with almost 85% observed a single time. Germline V lookup: CDR1 KGHSH, CDR2 LQKENI. V trimming: 3 bases; J trimming: 4 bases; junction bases outside the gene matches: 12. The CDR3 spans 16 residues. The clonotype comes from a man in his fifties with acute or convalescent COVID-19. The chain employs TRBV18 and TRBJ2-7, with 7 positions matching TRBD1. The sequenced sample was peripheral blood. CDR3 sequence (DNA): TGTGCCAGCTCACCGGGGCGACAGGGTCTCTCTTACGAGCAGTACTTC. Translated: CASSPGRQGLSYEQYF.